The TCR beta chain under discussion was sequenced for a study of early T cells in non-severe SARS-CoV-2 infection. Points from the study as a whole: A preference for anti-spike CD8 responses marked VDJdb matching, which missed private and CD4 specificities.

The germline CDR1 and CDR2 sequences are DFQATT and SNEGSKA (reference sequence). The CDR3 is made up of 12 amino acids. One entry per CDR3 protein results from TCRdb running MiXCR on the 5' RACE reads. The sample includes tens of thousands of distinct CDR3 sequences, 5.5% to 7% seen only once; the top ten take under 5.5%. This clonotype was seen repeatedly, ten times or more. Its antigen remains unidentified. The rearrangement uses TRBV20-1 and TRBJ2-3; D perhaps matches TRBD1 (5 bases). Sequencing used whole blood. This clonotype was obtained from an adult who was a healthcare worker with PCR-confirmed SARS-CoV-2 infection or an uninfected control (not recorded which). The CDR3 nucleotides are TGCAGCCTCGTCAGGGCCCCAGATACGCAGTATTTT. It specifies CSLVRAPDTQYF.